This T cell receptor (beta chain) was identified during a study of CD8+ T cells in alopecia areata. About the research overall: Treated patients took oral tofacitinib at 5 to 10 mg twice daily.

The germline V gene has CDR1 SQVTM and CDR2 ANQGSEA. The V gene lost 5 bases and the J gene lost 0 bases, with 17 bases spanning the gap. The CDR3 extends over 16 amino acids. Isolated RNA was reverse transcribed into cDNA used as the sequencing template. Sequencing was performed with immunoSEQ multiplex PCR; in TCRdb, only in-frame clones are kept and a portion is missing. The repertoire holds tens of thousands of clones, less than 70% seen once, with around 23% in the top ten. Treatment reported: oral pan-JAK inhibitor, 5-10 mg twice daily. This receptor was identified in a human donor with alopecia areata. The chain has TRBV29-1 and TRBJ1-5; TRBD1 is a possible D gene (6 bases). The sequencing used CD8+ T cells sorted from blood, collected at week 4, from a patient treated with tofacitinib. CDR3 region: CSVIQGGVTSNQPQHF. CDR3 coding DNA: TGCAGCGTTATACAGGGAGGGGTGACTAGCAATCAGCCCCAGCATTTT.